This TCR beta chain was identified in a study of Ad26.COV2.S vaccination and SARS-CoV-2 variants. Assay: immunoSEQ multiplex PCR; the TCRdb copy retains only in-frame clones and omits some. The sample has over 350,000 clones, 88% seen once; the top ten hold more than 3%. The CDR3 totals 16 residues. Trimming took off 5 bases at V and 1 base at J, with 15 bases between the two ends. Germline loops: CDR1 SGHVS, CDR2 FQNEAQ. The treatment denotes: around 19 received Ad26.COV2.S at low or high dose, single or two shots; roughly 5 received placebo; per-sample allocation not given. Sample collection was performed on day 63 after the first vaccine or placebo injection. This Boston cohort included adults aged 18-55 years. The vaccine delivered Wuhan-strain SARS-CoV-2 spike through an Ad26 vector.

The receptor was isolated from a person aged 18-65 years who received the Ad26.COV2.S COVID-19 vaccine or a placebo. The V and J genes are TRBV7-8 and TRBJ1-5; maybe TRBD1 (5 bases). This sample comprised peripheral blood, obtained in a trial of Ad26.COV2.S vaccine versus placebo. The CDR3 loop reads CASSPPLGVSNQPQHF. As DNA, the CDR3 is TGTGCCAGCAGCCCCCCTCTGGGGGTGAGCAATCAGCCCCAGCATTTT.